This passage covers 2 T cell receptor beta chains from one sample sequenced in a study of T-cell reconstitution after alpha-beta-depleted transplantation in children (dated by TCRdb to 2016 to 2017). Libraries were prepared through PCR. Sequencing was performed on an Illumina HiSeq 2500. To normalize quantification of the TCRbeta repertoire, the TCR libraries were built with molecular barcoding that relied on unique molecular identifiers. TCRdb passed the public sequencing reads through fastp at Q25 and MiXCR, retaining productive beta sequences. Records with the same CDR3 protein are collapsed into one entry carrying the most frequent genes and DNA. This sample comprises some 520,000 distinct CDR3 sequences, approximately 32% of them detected only once. The ten largest clonotypes hold about 2.3% of the sample. Sequencing was performed on PBMCs from the stem cell graft donor, taken from the stem cell graft. The receptors shown here come from a human donor who donated a stem cell graft to a child with aplastic anemia.

The rearrangement joins TRBV5-5 to TRBJ2-2; D perhaps matches TRBD1 (5 bases). CDR1 is SGHKS and CDR2 is YYEKEE in the germline V gene (reference sequence). V lost 3 bases to trimming and J lost 1 base, with 10 bases between them. The CDR3 has 15 residues. The chain's CDR3 is CASSWAGQNTGELFF. In DNA, the CDR3 is TGTGCCAGCAGCTGGGCCGGACAGAACACCGGGGAGCTGTTTTTT.

Only a few counts were recorded for this clonotype. This sequence joins TRBV30 and TRBJ1-5, with 7 nucleotides matching TRBD1. There are 14 residues in the CDR3. With 7 bases clipped from V and 1 base from J, the junction kept 7 bases outside the gene matches. CDR1 is GTSNPN and CDR2 is SVGIG in the germline V gene (reference sequence). CDR3 in DNA: TGTGCCTTCCGGACAGGAAACAGCAATCAGCCCCAGCATTTT. As protein: CAFRTGNSNQPQHF.